This T cell receptor (beta chain) was sequenced in a study of blood T cell repertoires in COVID-19. Study overall: Both acute and convalescent COVID-19 samples were obtained from the United States, Italy and Spain. The cDNA or gDNA used as material had been derived from T cells, B-cell-depleted T cells, or PBMCs.

Per the authors' pipeline: Using reference gene primer amplification, nucleated cell counts were estimated. Clones were read by immunoSEQ multiplex PCR, and TCRdb kept only the in-frame ones, dropping some. V and J calls and clone size are those listed in that table; D and trimming were worked out from the DNA. Altogether about 120,000 clones are present, 65% to 85% being singletons, with the ten largest covering approximately 18%. In Seattle, patients joined the study during active infection and were tracked longitudinally. The CDR3 has 13 residues. Germline V gene lookup returns CDR1 SGHNT and CDR2 YENEEA. The V gene lost 1 base and the J gene lost 6 bases, with 6 bases spanning the gap.

The source is a man aged 25-40 years with COVID-19, enrolled during active disease. This chain joins TRBV11-3 and TRBJ2-2; D perhaps matches TRBD2 (5 bases). Sequencing was carried out using peripheral blood. CDR3 amino acids: CASSLVGAGELFF. Written as DNA, the CDR3 is TGTGCCAGCAGCTTAGTGGGAGCCGGGGAGCTGTTTTTT.